A selection of T cell receptor beta chains follows, all from one sample in a study of Graves' ophthalmopathy and Graves' hyperthyroidism. MiXCR was run by TCRdb on the multiplex PCR reads, yielding one entry per CDR3 protein. The sample contains 1 million to 1.3 million distinct CDR3 sequences, roughly two fifths of which appear only once. The sample taken for sequencing was peripheral blood or thyroid tissue (not recorded which). The receptors shown here come from an adult man with Graves' hyperthyroidism. CDR3s include the opening cysteine and the closing phenylalanine or tryptophan. The order of the fields is J gene, clone size, V gene, CDR3 length, D gene, CDR3 protein, CDR3 DNA. The D gene is left open where the match is weak. The size field is filled for only some rows; it gives once, few, many or a size class.

TRBJ2-7 many TRBV5-1 13 - CASSLVQDYEQYF TGCGCCAGCAGCTTGGTTCAGGACTACGAGCAGTACTTC
TRBJ2-7 many TRBV14 15 - CASSSFQGPSYEQYF TGTGCCAGCAGCTCGTTCCAGGGGCCTTCCTACGAGCAGTACTTC
TRBJ1-1 many TRBV7-9 15 TRBD1 CASSSGQGMNTEAFF TGTGCCAGCAGCTCAGGACAGGGGATGAACACTGAAGCTTTCTTT
TRBJ1-2 - TRBV19 14 - CASSMMTPGAGYTF TGTGCCAGTAGTATGATGACCCCGGGCGCTGGCTACACCTTC
TRBJ2-7 many TRBV10-3 13 TRBD1 CAIHRDSIDEQYF TGTGCCATACACCGGGACAGCATCGACGAGCAGTACTTC
TRBJ1-6 - TRBV9 16 TRBD1 CASSLRQGPYNSPLHF TGTGCCAGCAGTCTTCGACAGGGCCCGTATAATTCACCCCTCCACTTT
TRBJ2-7 many TRBV7-2 13 - CASSLGGKYEQYF TGTGCCAGCAGCTTAGGCGGGAAGTACGAGCAGTACTTC
TRBJ1-2 many TRBV19 14 - CASSTPGRVNGYTF TGTGCCAGTAGTACCCCAGGCAGGGTGAATGGCTACACCTTC
TRBJ1-4 - TRBV5-8 16 - CASSFLTTGNNEKLFF TGTGCCAGCAGCTTCTTAACGACAGGCAATAATGAAAAACTGTTTTTT
TRBJ1-6 few TRBV3-1 16 - CASSQVGGRMNSPLHF TGTGCCAGCAGCCAAGTGGGTGGACGGATGAATTCACCCCTCCACTTT
TRBJ2-5 many TRBV10-2 12 - CASSYSVETQYF TGTGCCAGCAGTTATAGCGTCGAGACCCAGTACTTC
TRBJ2-5 - TRBV7-9 16 - CASSQNRDGSNQPQYF TGTGCCAGTAGCCAAAACCGGGACGGTAGCAATCAGCCCCAGTACTTC
TRBJ1-2 many TRBV2 15 - CAIQQGSGRIYGYTF TGTGCCATCCAGCAGGGATCGGGACGGATCTATGGCTACACCTTC
TRBJ1-6 - TRBV4-3 16 - CASSQVPGAKNSPLHF TGCGCCAGCAGCCAAGTACCGGGGGCGAAGAATTCACCCCTCCACTTT
TRBJ2-7 few TRBV6-1 13 - CASSEYRTYEQYF TGTGCCAGCAGTGAATACAGGACCTACGAGCAGTACTTC
TRBJ1-1 - TRBV7-8 18 TRBD1 CASSSRTGTGGRNTEAFF TGTGCCAGCAGCTCACGGACCGGGACAGGGGGTAGGAACACTGAAGCTTTCTTT
TRBJ2-2 many TRBV2 15 TRBD2 CASDGTSLGAGELFF TGTGCCAGCGACGGGACTAGCCTCGGGGCCGGGGAGCTGTTTTTT
TRBJ2-7 many TRBV7-8 12 - CASSSPPYEQYF TGTGCCAGCAGCTCCCCCCCCTACGAGCAGTACTTC
TRBJ1-5 few TRBV10-3 12 TRBD1 CAISVDRVTQHF TGTGCCATCAGTGTGGACAGGGTAACCCAGCATTTT
TRBJ2-7 - TRBV25-1 14 - CARDLAGRAYEQYF TGTGCTAGAGATCTTGCGGGGAGAGCCTACGAGCAGTACTTC
TRBJ2-5 - TRBV10-3 11 - CAISRSETQYF TGTGCCATCAGCAGGTCAGAGACCCAGTACTTC
TRBJ1-3 - TRBV29-1 17 - CSVAITGRPSSGNTIYF TGCAGCGTTGCAATAACAGGGAGGCCGAGCTCTGGAAACACCATATATTTT
TRBJ1-1 many TRBV20-1 13 - CSARAPLRVEAFF TGCAGTGCTAGAGCTCCCCTCCGGGTTGAAGCTTTCTTT
TRBJ1-6 many TRBV4-1 15 - CASSVTGQYNSPLHF TGCGCCAGCAGCGTTACGGGACAATATAATTCACCCCTCCACTTT
TRBJ2-2 few TRBV9 18 TRBD2 CASSVSTSGRAGTGELFF TGTGCCAGCAGCGTATCTACTAGCGGGAGGGCCGGAACCGGGGAGCTGTTTTTT
TRBJ1-2 - TRBV29-1 12 - CSSLDGGGGYTF TGCAGCAGTTTGGATGGGGGAGGTGGCTACACCTTC
TRBJ1-1 - TRBV2 15 TRBD1 CASNGQGQATTEAFF TGTGCCAGCAATGGACAGGGACAAGCGACTACTGAAGCTTTCTTT
TRBJ1-5 many TRBV19 12 - CASSSLNQPQHF TGTGCCAGCAGCTCACTCAATCAGCCCCAGCATTTT